Listed below are T cell receptor beta chains from one sample, sequenced in a study of blood T cell repertoires in COVID-19. Clones were read by immunoSEQ multiplex PCR, and TCRdb kept only the in-frame ones, dropping some. Found here are more than 250,000 clones, 87% of them singletons; the top ten hold approximately 5%. The sample comprised PBMCs or T cells enriched from blood (not recorded which). The receptors originated from a woman aged 25 to 45 who had recovered from COVID-19. Each CDR3 is given with its conserved first and last residue. Fields, in order: CDR3 protein, CDR3 DNA, J gene, D gene, V gene, clone size. A D gene is named only where the DNA matches it firmly. Rows may omit the clone size; those that give it use once, few, many or a size class.

CDR3: CASSIDQWSYGYTF; DNA: TGTGCCAGTAGTATAGATCAATGGAGCTATGGCTACACCTTC; J: TRBJ1-2; D: .; V: TRBV19; size: .
CDR3: CASSQKRGGKGEQFF; DNA: TGTGCCAGCAGCCAAAAGCGCGGGGGGAAAGGGGAGCAGTTCTTC; J: TRBJ2-1; D: TRBD2; V: TRBV4-2; size: .
CDR3: CAWFSRDSNYGYTF; DNA: TGTGCCTGGTTTTCCAGGGACTCTAACTATGGCTACACCTTC; J: TRBJ1-2; D: .; V: TRBV30; size: .
CDR3: CASSGGTGPQETQYF; DNA: TGCGCCAGCAGCGGCGGGACAGGGCCCCAAGAGACCCAGTACTTC; J: TRBJ2-5; D: TRBD1; V: TRBV5-1; size: .
CDR3: CASSLVAGGPSGELFF; DNA: TGCGCCAGCAGCTTGGTAGCGGGGGGGCCATCCGGGGAGCTGTTTTTT; J: TRBJ2-2; D: TRBD2; V: TRBV5-1; size: .
CDR3: CASSLGAGPYYEQYF; DNA: TGTGCCAGCAGCTTGGGGGCAGGGCCTTACTACGAGCAGTACTTC; J: TRBJ2-7; D: .; V: TRBV5-6; size: .
CDR3: CASRQGGGEKLFF; DNA: TGTGCCAGCAGACAGGGGGGAGGAGAAAAACTGTTTTTT; J: TRBJ1-4; D: TRBD1; V: TRBV6-5; size: .
CDR3: CASSLLAPFGYTF; DNA: TGTGCCAGCAGTTTGTTGGCACCCTTTGGCTACACCTTC; J: TRBJ1-2; D: .; V: TRBV28; size: .
CDR3: CASSQGRISEAFF; DNA: TGTGCCAGCAGCCAAGGCAGGATCTCTGAAGCTTTCTTT; J: TRBJ1-1; D: .; V: TRBV4-2; size: .
CDR3: CASSFAAGTNSGNTIYF; DNA: TGTGCCAGCAGTTTCGCCGCGGGGACGAACTCTGGAAACACCATATATTTT; J: TRBJ1-3; D: .; V: TRBV27; size: .
CDR3: CASSSGTGLREQYF; DNA: TGTGCCAGCTCGTCGGGGACAGGTCTGAGGGAGCAGTACTTC; J: TRBJ2-7; D: TRBD1; V: TRBV18; size: .
CDR3: CASSLTRNEQFF; DNA: TGTGCCAGCAGTCTTACTAGGAATGAGCAGTTCTTC; J: TRBJ2-1; D: .; V: TRBV2; size: .
CDR3: CASSQSDRTGPEAFF; DNA: TGTGCCAGCAGCCAATCCGATAGGACAGGTCCTGAAGCTTTCTTT; J: TRBJ1-1; D: TRBD1; V: TRBV3-1/TRBV3-2; size: .
CDR3: CASSSDSSTDTQYF; DNA: TGCGCCAGCAGCTCGGACAGTAGCACAGATACGCAGTATTTT; J: TRBJ2-3; D: .; V: TRBV5-1; size: .
CDR3: CSVRGDRELGNEKLFF; DNA: TGCAGCGTCCGGGGGGACAGGGAATTGGGTAATGAAAAACTGTTTTTT; J: TRBJ1-4; D: TRBD1; V: TRBV29-1; size: .
CDR3: CASSLRGTEGRGGYTF; DNA: TGTGCCAGCAGTTTAAGAGGGACGGAGGGGCGTGGTGGCTACACCTTC; J: TRBJ1-2; D: .; V: TRBV6-5; size: .
CDR3: CASRDTFSGNTIYF; DNA: TGCGCCAGCAGGGACACTTTCTCTGGAAACACCATATATTTT; J: TRBJ1-3; D: .; V: TRBV5-1; size: .
CDR3: CASSSEPTGGYTF; DNA: TGTGCCAGCAGTTCCGAACCGACAGGGGGCTACACCTTC; J: TRBJ1-2; D: TRBD1; V: TRBV6-5; size: .
CDR3: CASSFGLMGAYEQYF; DNA: TGCGCCAGCAGCTTCGGTCTTATGGGCGCCTACGAGCAGTACTTC; J: TRBJ2-7; D: .; V: TRBV5-1; size: .
CDR3: CASSEVTTANYGYTF; DNA: TGTGCCAGCAGTGAAGTTACGACAGCTAACTATGGCTACACCTTC; J: TRBJ1-2; D: .; V: TRBV2; size: .
CDR3: CASNNPGQATDTQYF; DNA: TGTGCCAGCAACAATCCGGGACAGGCCACAGATACGCAGTATTTT; J: TRBJ2-3; D: TRBD1; V: TRBV9; size: .
CDR3: CASRPAGGSNSPLHF; DNA: TGTGCCAGCCGACCTGCTGGGGGCTCCAATTCACCCCTCCACTTT; J: TRBJ1-6; D: .; V: TRBV6-6; size: .
CDR3: CATSKQGVSYEQYF; DNA: TGTGCCACCAGCAAACAGGGGGTATCCTACGAGCAGTACTTC; J: TRBJ2-7; D: TRBD1; V: TRBV15; size: .
CDR3: CASSQDGLIPGELFF; DNA: TGCGCCAGCAGCCAAGATGGACTGATCCCCGGGGAGCTGTTTTTT; J: TRBJ2-2; D: .; V: TRBV4-1; size: .
CDR3: CASSKTSGVNLQYF; DNA: TGCGCCAGCAGCAAGACTAGCGGGGTTAATCTCCAGTACTTC; J: TRBJ2-4; D: TRBD2; V: TRBV5-1; size: .
CDR3: CASSVGLASGDETQYF; DNA: TGTGCCAGCAGCGTAGGTCTGGCTAGCGGGGACGAGACCCAGTACTTC; J: TRBJ2-5; D: TRBD2; V: TRBV9; size: .
CDR3: CASSLGGGLTNSPLHF; DNA: TGTGCCAGCAGCTTAGGAGGAGGACTTACTAATTCACCCCTCCACTTT; J: TRBJ1-6; D: .; V: TRBV7-8; size: once
CDR3: CAITEVLSGVTEAFF; DNA: TGTGCCATCACCGAGGTTTTAAGCGGGGTCACTGAAGCTTTCTTT; J: TRBJ1-1; D: .; V: TRBV10-3; size: .
CDR3: CASSGTGLLSGNTIYF; DNA: TGTGCCAGTAGTGGGACAGGCCTTCTCTCTGGAAACACCATATATTTT; J: TRBJ1-3; D: TRBD1; V: TRBV19; size: .
CDR3: CASSQVLGADPNYGYTF; DNA: TGCGCCAGCAGCCAAGTTTTAGGGGCAGACCCTAACTATGGCTACACCTTC; J: TRBJ1-2; D: .; V: TRBV4-1; size: .
CDR3: CASRSVVRRANYGYTF; DNA: TGTGCCAGTAGGTCTGTGGTCCGGAGAGCTAACTATGGCTACACCTTC; J: TRBJ1-2; D: .; V: TRBV19; size: .
CDR3: CATSRGKGAEAFF; DNA: TGTGCCACCAGCAGAGGGAAGGGAGCCGAAGCTTTCTTT; J: TRBJ1-1; D: .; V: TRBV15; size: .
CDR3: CAWSGLAGGGELFF; DNA: TGTGCCTGGAGCGGACTAGCGGGGGGCGGGGAGCTGTTTTTT; J: TRBJ2-2; D: TRBD2; V: TRBV30; size: .
CDR3: CASSTHQGPRRSGANVLTF; DNA: TGTGCCAGTAGTACACATCAGGGGCCCAGACGCTCTGGGGCCAACGTCCTGACTTTC; J: TRBJ2-6; D: .; V: TRBV19; size: once
CDR3: CAWSLRTGWTGELFF; DNA: TGTGCCTGGAGTCTACGGACAGGGTGGACCGGGGAGCTGTTTTTT; J: TRBJ2-2; D: TRBD1; V: TRBV30; size: .